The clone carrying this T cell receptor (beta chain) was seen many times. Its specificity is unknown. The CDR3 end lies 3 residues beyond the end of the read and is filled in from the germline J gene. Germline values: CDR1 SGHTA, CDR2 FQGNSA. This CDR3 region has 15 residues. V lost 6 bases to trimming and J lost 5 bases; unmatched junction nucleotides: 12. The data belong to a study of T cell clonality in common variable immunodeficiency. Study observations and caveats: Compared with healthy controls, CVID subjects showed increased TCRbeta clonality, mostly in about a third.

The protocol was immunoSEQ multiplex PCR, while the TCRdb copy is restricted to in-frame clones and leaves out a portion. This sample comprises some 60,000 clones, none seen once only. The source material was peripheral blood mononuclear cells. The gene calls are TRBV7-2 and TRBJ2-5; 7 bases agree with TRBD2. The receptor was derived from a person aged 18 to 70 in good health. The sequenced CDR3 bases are TGTGCCAGCAGTTTTAGCGGGCAGGCCCTGGAGACC. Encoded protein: CASSFSGQALET. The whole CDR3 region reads CASSFSGQALETQYF.